This paragraph reports one T cell receptor beta chain. No antigen is known for it. No base-level quality is on record; no much larger clone is a single base apart. This entry belongs to a study of post-analysis software for immune sequencing data (dated by TCRdb to between 2015 and 2016). Notes on the research overall: The recorded disease courses included relapsing-remitting, secondary progressive and progressive-relapsing multiple sclerosis, and some patients had no subtype annotation. The patient repertoires were compared against 11 previously published healthy control repertoires obtained from donors aged about 6 to 26 years. A subset of samples was prepared in parallel using single-end sample barcoding, then pooled and co-amplified after Illumina adapter ligation.

The library was built by means of PCR. Instrument on record: Illumina HiSeq 2500. Unique molecular identifiers were incorporated into TCR beta cDNA libraries to reduce PCR and sequencing biases. Per 1 to 10 million input T cells, some 500,000 cDNA molecules were obtained, such that each molecule approximated one T cell. The same protocol used for the earlier healthy control dataset was applied to prepare and sequence the patient libraries. Within a given batch, samples were prepared together, multiplexed and sequenced on the same HiSeq lane. The source study handled its data this way. Raw barcoded reads were processed with MIGEC, discarding single-read molecular identifier groups before consensus assembly and CDR3 extraction. VDJtools was used for post-analysis of the clonotype tables, and diversity was normalized by down-sampling every dataset to the size of the smallest sample. To correct batch-related cross-sample contamination, repertoire overlap clustering matched CDR3 amino acid sequences but not nucleotide sequences. The public sequencing data were trimmed at Q25 with fastp and processed into clonotypes with MiXCR by TCRdb, which kept only in-frame beta chains. One record per CDR3 amino acid sequence lists the most common genes and DNA. These V and J calls are TCRdb output, not the study's own analysis. The sample contains approximately 730,000 distinct CDR3 sequences, around 42% of them found a single time. Roughly 4.4% of the sample is taken by the ten largest.

To demonstrate the VDJtools post-analysis software, TCR beta repertoires were profiled from the peripheral blood of about 14 young patients with multiple sclerosis. The multiple sclerosis patients were children and adolescents ranging in age from roughly 6 to 15 years. V and J lose 0 bases and 4 bases, and a span of 13 bases separates them. Reading from cysteine to phenylalanine, the CDR3 counts 15 amino acids. The kept DNA is CDR3 alone, 45 bases in frame from the first base. CDR1 SGHRS and CDR2 YFSETQ were looked up in the germline V gene. Broader findings and caveats from the paper: Direct clustering with F measure showed strong co-clustering of samples prepared in the same batch, prompting a batch-effect correction. The multiple sclerosis patient group was slightly younger than the control group. Normalized Chao1 diversity was significantly lower in multiple sclerosis patients than controls, suggesting substantial peripheral T-cell clonal expansion. Four or five TRBV segments, including TRBV5-6, TRBV5-1 and TRBV20-1, were significantly more frequent in patients than controls.

This sequence was found in a girl aged 10 to 17 with multiple sclerosis. The specimen was blood. This chain is built from TRBV5-1 and TRBJ2-5; no D gene is confidently identified. The DNA sequence reads TGCGCCAGCAGCTTGGCCCTAACGGATTCAGAGACCCAGTACTTC. Its amino acids are CASSLALTDSETQYF.